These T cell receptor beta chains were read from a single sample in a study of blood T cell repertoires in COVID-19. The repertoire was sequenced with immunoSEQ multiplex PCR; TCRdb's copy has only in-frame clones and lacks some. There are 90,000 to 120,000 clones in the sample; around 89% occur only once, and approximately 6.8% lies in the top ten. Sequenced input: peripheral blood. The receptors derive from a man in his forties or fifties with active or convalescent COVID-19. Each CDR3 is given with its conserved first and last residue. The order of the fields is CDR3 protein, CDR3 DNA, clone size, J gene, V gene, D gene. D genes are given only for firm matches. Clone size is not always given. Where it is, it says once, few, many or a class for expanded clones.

cdr3_aa: CASSYSTGSGSRNEQFF
cdr3_nt: TGTGCCAGCAGTTACTCGACCGGTAGCGGGAGTAGAAATGAGCAGTTCTTC
clone_size: NA
j_call: TRBJ2-1
v_call: TRBV6-2/TRBV6-3
d_call: TRBD2

cdr3_aa: CATSRGGISGLGTDTQYF
cdr3_nt: TGTGCCACCAGCAGAGGGGGGATTTCGGGACTAGGCACAGATACGCAGTATTTT
clone_size: NA
j_call: TRBJ2-3
v_call: TRBV15
d_call: TRBD2

cdr3_aa: CATSDQGVEETQYF
cdr3_nt: TGTGCCACCAGTGACCAGGGGGTCGAGGAGACCCAGTACTTC
clone_size: NA
j_call: TRBJ2-5
v_call: TRBV24-1
d_call: TRBD1

cdr3_aa: CASSLGSADRANSPLHF
cdr3_nt: TGTGCCAGCAGCTTGGGGTCGGCGGACAGAGCAAATTCACCCCTCCACTTT
clone_size: NA
j_call: TRBJ1-6
v_call: TRBV5-4
d_call: NA

cdr3_aa: CASSPLGERDYGYTF
cdr3_nt: TGTGCCAGCAGTCCGCTCGGCGAGCGGGACTATGGCTACACCTTC
clone_size: once
j_call: TRBJ1-2
v_call: TRBV6-5
d_call: NA

cdr3_aa: CASSSRQQIHNYGYTF
cdr3_nt: TGTGCCAGTAGTAGTAGACAGCAGATACATAACTATGGCTACACCTTC
clone_size: NA
j_call: TRBJ1-2
v_call: TRBV19
d_call: NA

cdr3_aa: CASSQVTENTEAFF
cdr3_nt: TGTGCCAGCAGCCAGGTGACAGAGAACACTGAAGCTTTCTTT
clone_size: NA
j_call: TRBJ1-1
v_call: TRBV4-2
d_call: NA

cdr3_aa: CTSSQEASGDNEQFF
cdr3_nt: TGCACCAGCAGCCAAGAAGCTAGCGGGGACAATGAGCAGTTCTTC
clone_size: NA
j_call: TRBJ2-1
v_call: TRBV1
d_call: NA

cdr3_aa: CAITGRESDEQYF
cdr3_nt: TGTGCCATCACAGGGCGGGAGTCGGACGAGCAGTACTTC
clone_size: NA
j_call: TRBJ2-7
v_call: TRBV10-3
d_call: TRBD2

cdr3_aa: CASSEGLLAGQETQYF
cdr3_nt: TGTGCCAGCAGCGAGGGGCTCCTAGCGGGACAAGAGACCCAGTACTTC
clone_size: NA
j_call: TRBJ2-5
v_call: TRBV9
d_call: TRBD2

cdr3_aa: CASSLALAGDRNEQFF
cdr3_nt: TGCGCCAGCAGCTTGGCCCTAGCGGGAGATCGCAATGAGCAGTTCTTC
clone_size: NA
j_call: TRBJ2-1
v_call: TRBV5-1
d_call: TRBD2

cdr3_aa: CASSPSGTSGRDPTDTQYF
cdr3_nt: TGTGCCAGCAGCCCGTCCGGGACTAGCGGGAGAGACCCCACAGATACGCAGTATTTT
clone_size: NA
j_call: TRBJ2-3
v_call: TRBV5-4
d_call: TRBD2

cdr3_aa: CASSIDSGSTDTQYF
cdr3_nt: TGTGCCAGCAGCATCGATAGCGGGAGCACAGATACGCAGTATTTT
clone_size: NA
j_call: TRBJ2-3
v_call: TRBV5-4
d_call: TRBD2

cdr3_aa: CASTGQGNQPQHF
cdr3_nt: TGTGCCAGTACGGGACAGGGGAATCAGCCCCAGCATTTT
clone_size: NA
j_call: TRBJ1-5
v_call: TRBV19
d_call: TRBD1

cdr3_aa: CASSRTSGRAHEQFF
cdr3_nt: TGTGCCAGCAGCCGGACTAGCGGGAGGGCCCATGAGCAGTTCTTC
clone_size: NA
j_call: TRBJ2-1
v_call: TRBV3-1/TRBV3-2
d_call: TRBD2

cdr3_aa: CASRQEGREKYF
cdr3_nt: TGTGCCAGCAGGCAAGAGGGGCGGGAGAAGTACTTC
clone_size: NA
j_call: TRBJ2-7
v_call: TRBV7-2
d_call: TRBD2

cdr3_aa: CASSPTGGETQYF
cdr3_nt: TGTGCCAGCAGCCCGACAGGTGGAGAGACCCAGTACTTC
clone_size: NA
j_call: TRBJ2-5
v_call: TRBV2
d_call: NA

cdr3_aa: CASSSHSSYNEQFF
cdr3_nt: TGTGCCAGCAGTTCGCACAGCTCCTACAATGAGCAGTTCTTC
clone_size: NA
j_call: TRBJ2-1
v_call: TRBV27
d_call: NA

cdr3_aa: CASSVSYRRNTGELFF
cdr3_nt: TGTGCCAGCAGCGTAAGTTATCGCAGGAACACCGGGGAGCTGTTTTTT
clone_size: NA
j_call: TRBJ2-2
v_call: TRBV9
d_call: NA

cdr3_aa: CASSLVLAGNYEQYF
cdr3_nt: TGTGCCAGCAGCTTAGTACTAGCGGGAAACTACGAGCAGTACTTC
clone_size: NA
j_call: TRBJ2-7
v_call: TRBV7-9
d_call: TRBD2

cdr3_aa: CASSLSTRLAETQYF
cdr3_nt: TGTGCCAGCAGTTTATCGACACGCTTGGCAGAGACCCAGTACTTC
clone_size: NA
j_call: TRBJ2-5
v_call: TRBV28
d_call: NA

cdr3_aa: CASSLAGMAKNIQYF
cdr3_nt: TGTGCCAGCAGCTTGGCAGGGATGGCCAAAAACATTCAGTACTTC
clone_size: NA
j_call: TRBJ2-4
v_call: TRBV7-8
d_call: NA

cdr3_aa: CASNRFAGGLTDTQYF
cdr3_nt: TGTGCCAGTAATAGGTTCGCGGGCGGACTCACAGATACGCAGTATTTT
clone_size: NA
j_call: TRBJ2-3
v_call: TRBV19
d_call: NA

cdr3_aa: CASSLLLAGPYEQYF
cdr3_nt: TGTGCCAGCAGTTTATTGCTAGCGGGGCCCTACGAGCAGTACTTC
clone_size: NA
j_call: TRBJ2-7
v_call: TRBV27
d_call: TRBD2

cdr3_aa: CASSVGLAAYEQYF
cdr3_nt: TGTGCCAGCAGCGTGGGACTAGCGGCGTACGAGCAGTACTTC
clone_size: NA
j_call: TRBJ2-7
v_call: TRBV9
d_call: TRBD2

cdr3_aa: CASSPRTSGDEQYF
cdr3_nt: TGTGCCAGCAGCCCGCGGACTAGCGGAGACGAGCAGTACTTC
clone_size: NA
j_call: TRBJ2-7
v_call: TRBV7-7
d_call: TRBD2

cdr3_aa: CASSLAVAGVTDTQYF
cdr3_nt: TGTGCTAGCAGCTTAGCGGTAGCGGGAGTTACAGATACGCAGTATTTT
clone_size: NA
j_call: TRBJ2-3
v_call: TRBV7-7
d_call: TRBD2

cdr3_aa: CASSPPMERAHNEQFF
cdr3_nt: TGTGCCAGCAGCCCCCCGATGGAGCGGGCCCACAATGAGCAGTTCTTC
clone_size: NA
j_call: TRBJ2-1
v_call: TRBV3-1/TRBV3-2
d_call: NA

cdr3_aa: CASRGGDRGYEQYF
cdr3_nt: TGCGCCAGCAGAGGAGGTGACAGGGGTTACGAGCAGTACTTC
clone_size: NA
j_call: TRBJ2-7
v_call: TRBV5-1
d_call: TRBD1

cdr3_aa: CASSLGQHTEAFF
cdr3_nt: TGTGCCAGCAGCCTGGGACAGCACACTGAAGCTTTCTTT
clone_size: NA
j_call: TRBJ1-1
v_call: TRBV7-9
d_call: TRBD1